This T cell receptor (beta chain) was recovered during a study of T cell responses to AZD1222 COVID-19 vaccine. The data were produced by immunoSEQ multiplex PCR, yet TCRdb's version contains in-frame clones alone and is incomplete. This sample has over 150,000 clones; less than 95% occur once, and the top ten carry roughly 3.1%. The CDR3 contains 13 residues. Germline CDR1 and CDR2: SQVTM and ANQGSEA. J gave up 6 bases and V 6 bases, and 6 bases lay outside the gene matches. This sequence originates from an adult in good health. The material sequenced was peripheral blood, taken on day 0 of AZD1222 vaccination. The J gene is TRBJ2-2, the V gene TRBV29-1; 8 bases align to TRBD2. CDR3 nucleotide sequence: TGCAGCGTACTTAGCGGGGTGTCCGGGGAGCTGTTTTTT. It yields the protein CSVLSGVSGELFF.